These 19 T cell receptor beta chains were all obtained from the same sample, sequenced in a study of cytomegalovirus exposure and HLA in healthy donors. PCR employed 60 Vbeta and 13 Jbeta primers. The protocol was immunoSEQ multiplex PCR, while the TCRdb copy is restricted to in-frame clones and leaves out a portion. The data hold tens of thousands of clones, with around 82% observed a single time. What was sequenced was PBMCs. These receptors were obtained from a young woman in good health and CMV-seropositive.

Worth noting for this clone: Other DNA sequences in the sample encode the same CDR3. The chain recombines TRBV4-2 with TRBJ2-7; 8 nucleotides align to TRBD2. Germline lookup yields CDR1 LGHNA and CDR2 YNFKEQ. V shed 4 bases, J shed 0 bases, and the junction held 11 bases outside the gene matches. This CDR3 spans 17 amino acids. CDR3 sequence: CASSLGPTGGSSYEQYF. For the CDR3, the DNA is TGTGCCAGCAGCCTAGGCCCTACGGGGGGGAGCTCCTACGAGCAGTACTTC.

This clone was detected once. V and J are TRBV19 and TRBJ2-1, with a weak D call TRBD2 (6 bases). The V and J ends lost 4 bases and 4 bases respectively, with 14 bases between them. Germline CDR1 LNHDA, CDR2 SQIVND (reference sequence). This CDR3 has 15 residues. CDR3 sequence: CASSTGLLLYNEQFF. DNA of the CDR3: TGTGCCAGTAGTACGGGACTCCTACTTTACAATGAGCAGTTCTTC.

The chain has TRBV19 and TRBJ1-2; D ambiguous. V was trimmed by 4 bases and J by 2 bases, leaving 8 bases between them. The germline gives CDR1 LNHDA, CDR2 SQIVND (reference sequence). CDR3 size: 13 residues. CDR3 nucleotides: TGTGCCAGTAGTAGGAGGGAGAACTATGGCTACACCTTC. Amino acids: CASSRRENYGYTF.

This clone has a single count. The rearrangement links TRBV5-5 to TRBJ2-7, with a weak D call TRBD2 (5 bases). The CDR3 contains 15 residues. Trimming removed 2 bases from V and 2 bases from J, with 14 bases in between. Germline V gene data show CDR1 as SGHKS and CDR2 as YYEKEE (reference sequence). CDR3: CASSFSALGTYEQYF. Written as DNA, the CDR3 is TGTGCCAGCAGCTTTTCGGCCCTCGGGACCTACGAGCAGTACTTC. Full variable domain (rest looked up from reference TRBV5-5 and TRBJ2-7): DAGVTQSPTHLIKTRGQQVTLRCSPISGHKSVSWYQQVLGQGPQFIFQYYEKEERGRGNFPDRFSARQFPNYSSELNVNALLLGDSALYLCASSFSALGTYEQYFGPGTRLTVT.

The chain is built from TRBV9 and TRBJ2-1, with 8 bases aligning to TRBD2. With V trimmed by 3 bases and J by 9 bases, 14 bases remained unmatched. This CDR3 has 16 amino acids. The germline gives CDR1 SGDLS, CDR2 YYNGEE. CDR3 in amino acids: CASSGSYGTRGSEQFF. The CDR3 DNA sequence: TGTGCCAGCAGCGGGAGTTACGGGACTAGAGGTAGTGAGCAGTTCTTC.

This rearrangement joins TRBV11-3 to TRBJ2-2; D may be TRBD1 (6 bases). The germline V gene encodes CDR1 SGHNT and CDR2 YENEEA. The V end was cut by 1 base, the J end by 7 bases, with 13 bases between. The CDR3 spans 15 residues. The CDR3 region has the DNA TGTGCCAGCAGCTTAGGGCAGGGGCCTGTCGGGGAGCTGTTTTTT. It encodes CASSLGQGPVGELFF.

The chain recombines TRBV7-8 with TRBJ2-3; maybe TRBD2 (6 bases). The V gene's germline CDR1 is SGHVS and CDR2 FQNEAQ. This CDR3 is built from 14 residues. V shed 4 bases and J shed 2 bases, with 10 bases lying between them. This CDR3 is CASSWGTHTDTQYF. Here the CDR3 DNA reads TGTGCCAGCAGCTGGGGGACTCACACAGATACGCAGTATTTT.

The chain uses TRBV6-5 and TRBJ2-7; 9 bases line up with TRBD1. Trimming removed 2 bases from V and 1 base from J; junction bases left unmatched: 0. This CDR3 contains 14 residues. Germline assignment: CDR1 MNHEY and CDR2 SVGAGI. The CDR3, as DNA: TGTGCCAGCAGTTACGGACAGGGGTCCTACGAGCAGTACTTC. It specifies CASSYGQGSYEQYF.

The chain combines TRBV21-1 with TRBJ1-1. TRBV21-1 is assigned pseudogene status. The CDR3 runs to 13 residues. The CDR3 nucleotides are TGTGCCAGCAGCCCTCAGGGAGGGAGTGAAGCTTTCTTT. It codes for CASSPQGGSEAFF.

The genes are TRBV4-3 and TRBJ2-3, with 7 bases aligning to TRBD1. V shed 4 bases and J 2 bases; nucleotides not matched to a gene: 9. The CDR3 has 16 amino acids. CDR1 LGHNA and CDR2 YSLEER come from the germline V gene. CDR3 loop: CASSPERGPPTDTQYF. In DNA form, the CDR3 reads TGCGCCAGCAGCCCCGAGAGGGGGCCTCCCACAGATACGCAGTATTTT.

This clone was seen once. The V gene is TRBV7-8, the J gene TRBJ1-1, with D maybe TRBD1 (5 bases). The CDR3 contains 14 residues. V was cut by 5 bases and J by 10 bases, with 20 bases left in between. In germline, CDR1 is SGHVS, CDR2 FQNEAQ. The CDR3 is CASSLKGQGSRAFF. DNA for the CDR3: TGTGCCAGCAGCCTAAAAGGTCAGGGTAGTAGAGCTTTCTTT.

This chain joins TRBV29-1 and TRBJ2-5; a possible D gene is TRBD1 (6 bases). Germline-derived CDR1 and CDR2 are SQVTM and ANQGSEA. Trimming took 8 bases from V and 1 from J, leaving 17 bases between them. The CDR3 runs 14 residues. The DNA for the CDR3 is TGCAGCACCCCAGGGGTCTTGCGCCAAGAGACCCAGTACTTC. It translates to CSTPGVLRQETQYF.

This clone was recorded once. CDR3 coding DNA: TGTGCCAGCAGCGCCAGGAGTTCACAGGGGTACTACGAGCAGTACTTC. Translated: CASSARSSQGYYEQYF. The rearrangement uses TRBV9 and TRBJ2-7; 7 nucleotides match TRBD1. The CDR3 sequence is 16 residues long. The germline gives CDR1 SGDLS, CDR2 YYNGEE. The V segment lost 3 bases and the J segment 3 bases; nucleotides outside the gene matches: 12. Full variable domain (rest looked up from reference TRBV9 and TRBJ2-7): DSGVTQTPKHLITATGQRVTLRCSPRSGDLSVYWYQQSLDQGLQFLIQYYNGEERAKGNILERFSAQQFPDLHSELNLSSLELGDSALYFCASSARSSQGYYEQYFGPGTRLTVT.

This clone was detected only once. The genes are TRBV18 and TRBJ1-5; weak D call: TRBD1 (5 bases). Germline V gives CDR1 KGHSH, CDR2 LQKENI. Trimming removed 2 bases from V and 6 bases from J, with 8 bases in between. CDR3 length: 13 residues. The CDR3 region has the DNA TGTGCCAGCTCACCAGCGGGGGGTCAGCCCCAGCATTTT. Its translation: CASSPAGGQPQHF.

This clone is medium-sized (0.01 to 0.1%). The chain uses TRBV6-4 and TRBJ2-2, with a weak D call TRBD2 (6 bases). The ends were cut back, 2 bases at V and 7 bases at J, with 11 bases in the middle. This CDR3 is built from 14 residues. Germline CDR1 reads MRHNA; CDR2 reads SNTAGT. The DNA for the CDR3 is TGTGCCAGCAGTGACAGAATAGCGGACGGGGAGCTGTTTTTT. It is translated as CASSDRIADGELFF.

The J gene is TRBJ2-3, the V gene TRBV28, with D uncertain. CDR1 is MDHEN, CDR2 SYDVKM, per germline. CDR3 length equals 13 residues. V was cut by 4 bases and J by 5 bases, with 10 bases left in between. The CDR3 here is CASSSPPVDTQYF. As DNA, the CDR3 is TGTGCCAGCAGTTCCCCTCCCGTAGATACGCAGTATTTT.

The chain carries TRBV5-4 and TRBJ2-5; a weak D match, TRBD2 (6 bases). The last part of the DNA fits TRBJ2-7 better; the J call may be wrong. The CDR3 runs 14 residues. Germline V gene sequence: CDR1 SGHNT, CDR2 YYREEE (reference sequence). The CDR3 DNA sequence: TGTGCCAGCAGCCCGTGGGGGGTCTCCTACGAGCAGTACTTC. This gives the protein CASSPWGVSYEQYF.

The chain combines TRBV7-2 with TRBJ2-7; tentative D call: TRBD1 (5 bases). The ends were cut back, 3 bases at V and 2 bases at J, with 17 bases in the middle. The CDR3 totals 16 residues. Germline values: CDR1 SGHTA, CDR2 FQGNSA. The CDR3 loop is CASSLSPGWGTYEQYF. CDR3 bases: TGTGCCAGCAGCTTGAGCCCAGGGTGGGGCACCTACGAGCAGTACTTC. Complete variable domain (other parts from reference TRBV7-2 and TRBJ2-7): GAGVSQSPSNKVTEKGKDVELRCDPISGHTALYWYRQSLGQGLEFLIYFQGNSAPDKSGLPSDRFSAERTGGSVSTLTIQRTQQEDSAVYLCASSLSPGWGTYEQYFGPGTRLTVT.

This chain links TRBV18 with TRBJ2-1, with 12 bases identical to TRBD2. V gave up 6 bases and J gave up 6 bases; unmatched junction bases: 6. Per germline, CDR1 KGHSH and CDR2 LQKENI. This CDR3 region has 15 residues. This CDR3 is CASSTLAGGINEQFF. The CDR3 bases are TGTGCCAGCTCTACACTAGCGGGGGGCATCAATGAGCAGTTCTTC.